The 2 T cell receptor beta chains given below trace back to one sample, sequenced in a study of cytomegalovirus exposure and HLA in healthy donors (dated by TCRdb to 2016 to 2017). The library was produced with the immunoSEQ multiplex PCR assay. A mixture of 60 forward primers for TCR Vbeta segments and 13 reverse primers for TCR Jbeta segments was used in the multiplex PCR. TCRdb obtained this table from immuneACCESS and retained in-frame rearrangements with V and J assigned. These tables miss some clones; where compared with another copy, unresolved V genes account for less than half of the shortfall, and the remainder is unexplained. Across this sample there are 93,000 or so clones, with just under 85% seen only once. Around 6% of the sample is in the top ten clones. The specimen was PBMCs. The receptors come from a woman aged 18-30 years in good health and CMV-seropositive.

The chain couples TRBV28 to TRBJ2-7, with 8 bases matching TRBD1. CDR1 is MDHEN, CDR2 SYDVKM, per germline. Trimming at V came to 5 bases and at J to 2 bases, leaving 5 bases not matched to a gene. This CDR3 is built from 14 residues. CDR3 protein: CASSPDRVAYEQYF. CDR3 DNA sequence: TGTGCCAGCAGTCCGGACAGGGTAGCCTACGAGCAGTACTTC.

The chain carries TRBV5-1 and TRBJ2-7; 8 bases map to TRBD2. Germline trimming cut 0 bases from V and 6 bases from J; bases unmatched to any gene: 8. This CDR3 is built from 15 residues. Per the germline V gene, CDR1 is SGHRS and CDR2 is YFSETQ. DNA of the CDR3: TGCGCCAGCAGCTTGGGGACTAGCTACTCGTCCGAGCAGTACTTC. The encoded protein is CASSLGTSYSSEQYF.